A single sample gave rise to the 19 T cell receptor beta chains below, sequenced in a study of a mutant IDH1 vaccine in newly diagnosed glioma. Their target antigens are unknown. Sequencing used immunoSEQ multiplex PCR; TCRdb keeps in-frame clones, though not all of them. Here the sample spans roughly 68,000 clones, 60% to 75% being singletons. Sample time point: week 35, safety follow-up. Every single dose of the vaccine, 300 ug of mutant IDH1 20-mer peptide, came with topical imiquimod. The sequencing used PBMCs, collected from a glioma patient whose treatment included an IDH1 peptide vaccine. The origin of the receptors is a man in his fifties or sixties with glioma.

The chain carries TRBV19 and TRBJ1-1; D might be TRBD1 (5 bases). The length of the CDR3 is 13 residues. Germline CDR1 and CDR2: LNHDA and SQIVND (reference sequence). The V gene lost 3 bases and the J gene lost 5 bases, with 10 bases spanning the gap. CDR3 DNA sequence: TGTGCCAGTAGTATTGAGGGGAGGACTGAAGCTTTCTTT. This translates into CASSIEGRTEAFF.

This clone was counted a single time. The chain has TRBV14 and TRBJ1-6; no firm D call. Germline lookup yields CDR1 SGHDN and CDR2 FVKESK. The CDR3 has 14 residues. V was cut by 2 bases and J by 10 bases, with 12 bases left in between. This CDR3 is CASSQLPGESPLHF. As DNA, the CDR3 is TGTGCCAGCAGCCAACTACCTGGGGAGTCACCCCTCCACTTT.

The rearrangement uses TRBV29-1 and TRBJ2-7; possibly TRBD1 for D (6 bases). V shed 0 bases and J shed 6 bases, with 15 bases lying between them. The CDR3 length is 14 residues. The germline gives CDR1 SQVTM, CDR2 ANQGSEA. CDR3 coding DNA: TGCAGCGTTGAAGATCAACAGGGTCCTCGCGAGCAGTACTTC. Its translation: CSVEDQQGPREQYF.

This clone is a singleton in its sample. The junction does not match germline at one end; this may be a read error. The rearrangement uses TRBV7-7 and TRBJ2-7; D is possibly TRBD2 (6 bases). The CDR3 has 13 amino acids. The V gene's germline CDR1 is SSHAT and CDR2 FNYEAQ (reference sequence). CDR3 loop: CASSPGVLNEQYF. The CDR3 DNA is TGTGCTAGCAGCCCGGGAGTCCTGAATGAGCAGTACTTC.

The rearrangement joins TRBV2 to TRBJ2-7; D tentatively reads TRBD1 or TRBD2 (5 bases each). Germline V gene data show CDR1 as SNHLY and CDR2 as FYNNEI. There are 11 residues in the CDR3. V was clipped by 7 bases and J by 5 bases, with 9 bases between them. The chain's CDR3 is CASNGDHEQYF. The CDR3 nucleotides read TGTGCCAGCAATGGGGACCACGAGCAGTACTTC.

A single count supports this clone. The chain carries TRBV7-6 and TRBJ2-6; no clear D gene. Germline CDR1 reads SGHVS; CDR2 reads FNYEAQ. The V and J ends lost 4 bases and 0 bases respectively, with 7 bases between them. The CDR3 extends over 15 amino acids. CDR3 sequence: CASSSPSSGANVLTF. The CDR3 region has the DNA TGTGCCAGCAGCTCGCCTAGCTCTGGGGCCAACGTCCTGACTTTC.

The chain joins TRBV25-1 to TRBJ2-3; 10 nucleotides match TRBD1. CDR1 is MGHDK, CDR2 SYGVNS, per germline. There are 13 residues in the CDR3. V was clipped by 7 bases and J by 8 bases; unmatched bases: 6. For the CDR3, the DNA is TGTGCCAGCAAGGGGACAGGGGCCGGTACGCAGTATTTT. Amino acid sequence: CASKGTGAGTQYF.

This rearrangement joins TRBV2 to TRBJ2-2; 8 bases map to TRBD2. The CDR3 is made up of 14 amino acids. Germline V gene data show CDR1 as SNHLY and CDR2 as FYNNEI. V lost 4 bases, J lost 5 bases, and 3 bases stayed unmatched. CDR3 bases: TGTGCCAGCAGTGCCTTAGCGGGGACCGGGGAGCTGTTTTTT. Translating gives CASSALAGTGELFF.

The chain couples TRBV7-9 to TRBJ1-5; D ambiguous. Trimming took off 5 bases at V and 7 bases at J, with 18 bases between the two ends. The CDR3 has 15 residues. Germline CDR1 and CDR2: SEHNR and FQNEAQ (reference sequence). CDR3 protein: CASSHELEALQPQHF. CDR3 nucleotides: TGTGCCAGCAGCCATGAGTTAGAGGCCCTCCAGCCCCAGCATTTT.

This clone was detected only once. The chain has TRBV15 and TRBJ2-7; 7 nucleotides agree with TRBD2. CDR1 and CDR2 (germline): LNHNV, YYDKDF (reference sequence). Trimming cost V 0 bases and J 7 bases; bases outside gene matches: 9. The CDR3 totals 15 residues. CDR3 nucleotides: TGTGCCACCAGCAGAGATCAGAGACCCGGGGGGGAGCAGTACTTC. It yields the protein CATSRDQRPGGEQYF.

This chain uses TRBV2 with TRBJ1-2; D is possibly TRBD1 (5 bases). The ends were cut back, 6 bases at V and 4 bases at J, with 15 bases in the middle. The germline V gene encodes CDR1 SNHLY and CDR2 FYNNEI. The CDR3 length is 14 residues. This CDR3 is CASSLDSGTYGYTF. The DNA of the CDR3 is TGTGCCAGCAGCCTGGACTCTGGGACCTATGGCTACACCTTC.

The J gene is TRBJ1-5, the V gene TRBV30, with 8 bases lining up with TRBD1. Germline trimming cut 0 bases from V and 3 bases from J; bases unmatched to any gene: 7. Germline CDR1 is GTSNPN and CDR2 is SVGIG (reference sequence). There are 16 residues in the CDR3. CDR3 in DNA: TGTGCCTGGAGTGTACCCAGGGGGCAGGTCAATCAGCCCCAGCATTTT. It specifies CAWSVPRGQVNQPQHF.

V and J are TRBV30 and TRBJ1-5, with a weak D call TRBD1 (6 bases). The CDR3 has 14 residues. Germline assignment: CDR1 GTSNPN and CDR2 SVGIG (reference sequence). Written as DNA, the CDR3 is TGTGGGGTGGGGGCCGTGAATAGCAATCAGCCCCAGCATTTT. Amino acids: CGVGAVNSNQPQHF. Full variable domain (outside the CDR3, taken from reference TRBV30 and TRBJ1-5): SQTIHQWPATLVQPVGSPLSLECTVEGTSNPNLYWYRQAAGRGLQLLFYSVGIGQISSEVPQNLSASRPQDRQFILSSKKLLLSDSGFYLCGVGAVNSNQPQHFGDGTRLSIL.

The chain links TRBV9 to TRBJ2-5; TRBD1 is a possible D gene (5 bases). There are 12 residues in the CDR3. With 0 bases removed from V and 5 bases from J, the gap between germline ends came to 5 bases. Germline V gives CDR1 SGDLS, CDR2 YYNGEE. Written as DNA, the CDR3 is TGTGCCAGCAGCGTAGAGGGGGAGACCCAGTACTTC. Its translation is CASSVEGETQYF.

V and J are TRBV5-1 and TRBJ1-6; no reliable D call. Looked up from germline, CDR1 is SGHRS and CDR2 is YFSETQ. The CDR3 runs 15 residues. V lost 1 base and J 9 bases, leaving 14 bases between the germline ends. The CDR3 is CASSLTQGQFSPLHF. DNA of the CDR3: TGCGCCAGCAGCTTGACCCAAGGGCAATTTTCACCCCTCCACTTT.

This clone was picked up one time. The J gene is TRBJ2-7, the V gene TRBV6-5; maybe TRBD2 (5 bases). The CDR3 has 13 residues. CDR1 is MNHEY, CDR2 SVGAGI, per germline. With 5 bases removed from V and 1 base from J, the gap between germline ends came to 9 bases. The CDR3 DNA follows: TGTGCCAGCAGTCCTCGGGGATCCTACGAGCAGTACTTC. Encoded protein: CASSPRGSYEQYF.

V and J are TRBV6-6 and TRBJ2-2, with D perhaps TRBD1 (6 bases). The germline V gene encodes CDR1 MNHNY and CDR2 SVGAGI (reference sequence). Trimming shortened V by 4 bases and J by 6 bases, and 15 bases separated the two germline ends. This CDR3 has 15 amino acids. The CDR3 bases are TGTGCCAGCAGTTCCCAGGGGTTCGGGGCCGGGGAGCTGTTTTTT. Protein: CASSSQGFGAGELFF.

The CDR3 sequence: CASGEIRDRGNQPQHF. The DNA for the CDR3 is TGTGCTAGTGGAGAAATCCGGGACAGGGGCAATCAGCCCCAGCATTTT. The V gene is TRBV12-5, the J gene TRBJ1-5; 9 bases fit TRBD1. V was pared by 6 bases and J by 2 bases, with 8 bases of the junction left unmatched. Germline V gene sequence: CDR1 LGHNT, CDR2 FRNRAP. The CDR3 extends over 16 amino acids.

The table lists this clone with a few counts. The rearrangement links TRBV7-2 to TRBJ1-2, with D possibly matching TRBD1 (5 bases). Germline V gene lookup returns CDR1 SGHTA and CDR2 FQGNSA. V gave up 4 bases and J gave up 7 bases, with 19 bases separating them. The CDR3 extends over 15 amino acids. For the CDR3, the DNA is TGTGCCAGCAGCTCCCCCGATAGCAGGGCGGGTGGCTACACCTTC. Protein sequence: CASSSPDSRAGGYTF.